These T cell receptor beta chains were read from a single sample in a study of blood T cell repertoires in COVID-19. Assay used: immunoSEQ multiplex PCR; TCRdb lists only in-frame clones, some missing. The sample lists around 270,000 clones, around 89% occurring once. Sequencing input: peripheral blood. These receptor sequences come from a man aged 35 to 55 with acute or convalescent COVID-19. Each CDR3 is given without its conserved first and last residue. Fields, in order: J gene, CDR3 length, V gene, clone size, CDR3 protein. Part of the rows lack a size; the others show once, few, many or a class for expanded clones.

J: TRBJ1-2
length: 13
V: TRBV4-2
size: -
CDR3: ASSQEEQTNYGYT

J: TRBJ1-2
length: 10
V: TRBV6-5
size: -
CDR3: ATGGGPYGYT

J: TRBJ1-1
length: 10
V: TRBV12-3/TRBV12-4
size: -
CDR3: ASSSGTYEAF

J: TRBJ2-3
length: 12
V: TRBV6-5
size: -
CDR3: ASRAGGGADTQY

J: TRBJ1-6
length: 11
V: TRBV2
size: -
CDR3: ASSGADNSPLH

J: TRBJ2-1
length: 9
V: TRBV6-5
size: -
CDR3: ASTRAGEQF

J: TRBJ2-2
length: 15
V: TRBV5-6
size: few
CDR3: ASSSQAATANTGELF

J: TRBJ2-1
length: 13
V: TRBV6-2/TRBV6-3
size: -
CDR3: ASSYSGTGINEQF

J: TRBJ1-1
length: 12
V: TRBV19
size: -
CDR3: ASSSVERNTEAF

J: TRBJ1-5
length: 12
V: TRBV6-5
size: -
CDR3: ASTVRGGNQPQH

J: TRBJ1-5
length: 11
V: TRBV6-5
size: -
CDR3: ATSEAVWQPQH

J: TRBJ1-5
length: 13
V: TRBV4-1
size: -
CDR3: ASSQGYTPGQPQH

J: TRBJ1-1
length: 10
V: TRBV6-5
size: few
CDR3: ASRRIGTEAF

J: TRBJ1-1
length: 17
V: TRBV11-2
size: -
CDR3: ASSLGRMDRGSIGTEAF

J: TRBJ2-3
length: 12
V: TRBV6-5
size: -
CDR3: ASSYQASTDTQY

J: TRBJ1-5
length: 11
V: TRBV2
size: -
CDR3: ASSADSGGPQH

J: TRBJ1-2
length: 13
V: TRBV11-2
size: -
CDR3: ASGGIRGNFWGYT

J: TRBJ2-1
length: 14
V: TRBV5-4
size: -
CDR3: ASTSEAGRIYNEQF

J: TRBJ2-3
length: 13
V: TRBV5-8
size: -
CDR3: ASAPLGTSTDTQY

J: TRBJ2-2
length: 11
V: TRBV19
size: -
CDR3: ASRMGLAGELF

J: TRBJ2-7
length: 12
V: TRBV9
size: -
CDR3: ASSVNSERGEQY

J: TRBJ2-7
length: 9
V: TRBV29-1
size: -
CDR3: SVPGSYEQY

J: TRBJ2-7
length: 12
V: TRBV5-1
size: few
CDR3: ASSLVGASNEQY

J: TRBJ1-4
length: 13
V: TRBV25-1
size: -
CDR3: ASSEGLATNEKLF

J: TRBJ1-6
length: 10
V: TRBV7-9
size: -
CDR3: ASSLGPRPLH

J: TRBJ2-7
length: 11
V: TRBV5-4
size: -
CDR3: ASTPGGSYEQY

J: TRBJ1-2
length: 12
V: TRBV6-5
size: -
CDR3: ASSRKARNYGYT

J: TRBJ2-7
length: 12
V: TRBV9
size: -
CDR3: ASSEGDNAYEQY

J: TRBJ2-7
length: 12
V: TRBV7-2
size: once
CDR3: ASSRTGLAYEQY

J: TRBJ1-2
length: 11
V: TRBV2
size: -
CDR3: ASSEGRSYGYT

J: TRBJ1-2
length: 12
V: TRBV6-1
size: -
CDR3: ASSEVAGNYGYT

J: TRBJ2-1
length: 15
V: TRBV5-6
size: once
CDR3: ASRLSGPLAAGHEQF

J: TRBJ1-5
length: 13
V: TRBV7-2
size: once
CDR3: ASSLWGTGNQPQH

J: TRBJ2-3
length: 13
V: TRBV6-5
size: -
CDR3: ASRSSGIVTDTQY

J: TRBJ2-1
length: 12
V: TRBV5-1
size: -
CDR3: ASSFSNLINEQF

J: TRBJ1-5
length: 12
V: TRBV18
size: -
CDR3: ASSPGTGNQPQH

J: TRBJ2-1
length: 13
V: TRBV9
size: -
CDR3: ASSPRASGGNEQF

J: TRBJ1-2
length: 14
V: TRBV5-6
size: -
CDR3: ASSLVDPGQLRGYT

J: TRBJ2-1
length: 13
V: TRBV10-1
size: -
CDR3: ASTKSRTGKGEQF

J: TRBJ2-1
length: 14
V: TRBV18
size: -
CDR3: ASSPNSGGIYNEQF

J: TRBJ1-3
length: 14
V: TRBV7-9
size: -
CDR3: ASSLSDRNSGNTIY

J: TRBJ1-1
length: 12
V: TRBV6-2/TRBV6-3
size: once
CDR3: ASSYQRGGTEAF

J: TRBJ1-4
length: 14
V: TRBV6-5
size: -
CDR3: ASSSPDTPEGEKLF

J: TRBJ1-2
length: 11
V: TRBV6-5
size: -
CDR3: ASSYEGNYGYT

J: TRBJ1-4
length: 16
V: TRBV7-2
size: -
CDR3: ASSLGSRGLATNEKLF

J: TRBJ2-2
length: 11
V: TRBV29-1
size: -
CDR3: SARTSGTGELF

J: TRBJ2-7
length: 12
V: TRBV11-1
size: -
CDR3: ASSLDPGDYEQY

J: TRBJ1-1
length: 11
V: TRBV7-9
size: -
CDR3: ASSPTGGTEAF

J: TRBJ1-1
length: 14
V: TRBV10-2
size: -
CDR3: ASSFRGGSMNTEAF

J: TRBJ2-6
length: 14
V: TRBV11-2
size: once
CDR3: ASSLGVRPGANVLT

J: TRBJ1-6
length: 12
V: TRBV19
size: -
CDR3: ASRSAEYNSPLH

J: TRBJ2-1
length: 14
V: TRBV4-2
size: once
CDR3: ASSPLAGGSYNEQF

J: TRBJ1-5
length: 15
V: TRBV6-4
size: -
CDR3: ASSDSISPVSNQPQH

J: TRBJ1-1
length: 14
V: TRBV19
size: -
CDR3: ASSIWGLSGNTEAF

J: TRBJ1-4
length: 10
V: TRBV4-2
size: -
CDR3: ASSHWGEKLF

J: TRBJ2-5
length: 12
V: TRBV7-2
size: -
CDR3: ASSFGDRSETQY

J: TRBJ1-2
length: 11
V: TRBV5-6
size: -
CDR3: ASSLRQGGGYT

J: TRBJ1-2
length: 13
V: TRBV27
size: few
CDR3: ASRRTGAKDYGYT

J: TRBJ2-7
length: 13
V: TRBV12-5
size: once
CDR3: ASGPFDRVTYEQY